The 15 T cell receptor beta chains reported below all come from one sample, sequenced in a study of beta chain features in type 1 diabetes. Every isolated RNA sample was fully reverse transcribed, so sequencing captured expressed TCRB transcripts. Profiled with immunoSEQ multiplex PCR; TCRdb holds only in-frame clones, not every one. The sample yields about 900,000 clones, roughly a sixth seen once. Sequencing input: naive CD4+ T cells from blood. These TCRs come from a woman aged 18-29 years in good health.

This clone occurred a few times. In nucleotides, the CDR3 is TGTGCCAGCAGCGCCCGGGACAGAGTTAACTATGGCTACACCTTC. Translation: CASSARDRVNYGYTF. This chain connects TRBV7-9 to TRBJ1-2, with 7 bases that match TRBD1. V was clipped by 5 bases and J by 1 base; unmatched bases: 7. This CDR3 contains 15 residues. Germline V gives CDR1 SEHNR, CDR2 FQNEAQ (reference sequence).

This clone was counted between two and nine times. The rearrangement joins TRBV6-1 to TRBJ1-3; D possibly corresponds to TRBD1 (6 bases). This CDR3 comprises 15 residues. Germline V lookup: CDR1 MNHNS, CDR2 SASEGT. Trimming removed 8 bases at V and 0 bases at J, with 14 bases between. As DNA, the CDR3 is TGTGCCAGCGGACAGATTAACCTCTCTGGAAACACCATATATTTT. Protein product: CASGQINLSGNTIYF.

The chain carries TRBV7-9 and TRBJ1-2, with TRBD1 matching 7 bases. The length of the CDR3 is 13 residues. V was clipped by 5 bases and J by 7 bases; unmatched bases: 7. The germline V gene has CDR1 SEHNR and CDR2 FQNEAQ (reference sequence). CDR3 sequence: CASSRDSLGGYTF. CDR3 in DNA: TGTGCCAGCAGCCGGGACAGTCTGGGTGGCTACACCTTC.

The chain couples TRBV29-1 to TRBJ2-3, with TRBD2 matching over 7 bases. Germline lookup yields CDR1 SQVTM and CDR2 ANQGSEA. This CDR3 region has 12 residues. V was pared by 3 bases and J by 9 bases, with 6 bases of the junction left unmatched. The CDR3 protein is CSVDVVTSTQYF. The CDR3 DNA reads TGCAGCGTTGACGTGGTGACTAGCACGCAGTATTTT.

V and J are TRBV7-9 and TRBJ2-1; 11 nucleotides match TRBD1. There are 15 residues in the CDR3. J gave up 5 bases and V 5 bases, and 5 bases lay outside the gene matches. Germline assignment: CDR1 SEHNR and CDR2 FQNEAQ (reference sequence). In DNA, the CDR3 is TGTGCCAGCAGCAAGGGACAGGGGGTCCACAATGAGCAGTTCTTC. As protein: CASSKGQGVHNEQFF.

This clone was observed a handful of times. The V gene is TRBV7-9, the J gene TRBJ2-4, with 7 bases matching TRBD1. CDR3 length equals 14 residues. V was clipped by 4 bases and J by 4 bases; unmatched bases: 4. Germline loops: CDR1 SEHNR, CDR2 FQNEAQ (reference sequence). Here the CDR3 DNA reads TGTGCCAGCAGCTCGGGACAGCGAAAAAACATTCAGTACTTC. Protein: CASSSGQRKNIQYF.

The chain links TRBV5-5 to TRBJ2-1; D is undetermined. The germline V gene has CDR1 SGHKS and CDR2 YYEKEE (reference sequence). CDR3 size: 12 residues. Trimming cost V 3 bases and J 7 bases, with 8 bases left between them. The CDR3 loop is CASSSSLNEQFF. DNA for the CDR3: TGTGCCAGCAGCTCCAGCTTGAATGAGCAGTTCTTC.

J is TRBJ2-5 and V is TRBV13, with 9 bases aligning to TRBD1. With V trimmed by 5 bases and J by 3 bases, 7 bases remained unmatched. The CDR3 has 15 residues. Germline V CDR1 and CDR2: PRHDT, FYEKMQ (reference sequence). The DNA of the CDR3 is TGTGCCAGCAGCCAGGCCTGGACAGGGGAAGAGACCCAGTACTTC. This gives the protein CASSQAWTGEETQYF.

The gene calls are TRBV5-1 and TRBJ2-5; D tentatively fits TRBD1 or TRBD2 (5 bases each). CDR3 length equals 15 residues. The V gene lost 5 bases and the J gene lost 5 bases, with 19 bases spanning the gap. The V gene's germline CDR1 is SGHRS and CDR2 YFSETQ. The CDR3 is CASRRDPGEDETQYF. The CDR3 DNA is TGCGCCAGCAGGAGGGACCCCGGGGAAGATGAGACCCAGTACTTC.

The chain is built from TRBV9 and TRBJ1-2, with D possibly being TRBD1 (5 bases). CDR3 size: 13 residues. CDR1 is SGDLS and CDR2 is YYNGEE in the germline V gene. V was shortened by 5 bases and J by 4 bases, with 12 bases between the two germline ends. The CDR3 DNA is TGTGCCAGCAGGGGGGATCGCGGCTATGGCTACACCTTC. This translates into CASRGDRGYGYTF.

The J gene is TRBJ2-1, the V gene TRBV28, with a weak D call TRBD1 (6 bases). The germline V gene has CDR1 MDHEN and CDR2 SYDVKM. Trimming took off 5 bases at V and 7 bases at J, with 9 bases between the two ends. This CDR3 contains 12 residues. The CDR3 region has the DNA TGTGCCAGCAGTATACAGGGAAATGAGCAGTTCTTC. This encodes CASSIQGNEQFF.

The CDR3 loop is CASSLARWGTETQYF. CDR3 DNA: TGTGCCAGCAGCTTGGCTCGGTGGGGGACAGAGACCCAGTACTTC. V gene TRBV5-6 combines with J gene TRBJ2-5, with D perhaps being TRBD1 or TRBD2 (5 bases each). This CDR3 is 15 amino acids long. V was cut by 0 bases and J by 4 bases, with 13 bases left in between. Germline loops: CDR1 SGHDT, CDR2 YYEEEE.

The gene calls are TRBV5-6 and TRBJ2-2; perhaps TRBD1 as D (6 bases). Deletions cut 2 bases from V and 4 bases from J, with 9 bases between. The germline gives CDR1 SGHDT, CDR2 YYEEEE. The CDR3 is 14 residues long. CDR3 region: CASSFYRVTGELFF. CDR3 coding DNA: TGTGCCAGCAGCTTTTACAGGGTCACCGGGGAGCTGTTTTTT.

The V gene is TRBV28, the J gene TRBJ2-5; D not certain. This CDR3 is built from 15 residues. Germline V gene lookup returns CDR1 MDHEN and CDR2 SYDVKM. V dropped 4 bases and J dropped 0 bases, with 12 bases sitting between them. The CDR3 bases are TGTGCCAGCAGTTCTCTAGGGCAGTACCAAGAGACCCAGTACTTC. Its protein is CASSSLGQYQETQYF.

V usage is TRBV6-5 and J usage is TRBJ1-1, with D perhaps TRBD1 (6 bases). V lost 5 bases and J lost 2, with 9 bases in between. Per germline, CDR1 MNHEY and CDR2 SVGAGI. The CDR3 runs to 13 residues. The CDR3 DNA reads as TGTGCCAGCAGTGGACAGTTCAACACTGAAGCTTTCTTT. It is translated as CASSGQFNTEAFF.